Presented here are 21 T cell receptor beta chains from one specimen sequenced in a study of cytomegalovirus exposure and HLA in healthy donors (dated by TCRdb to about 2017). The method behind the library was the immunoSEQ multiplex PCR assay. The multiplex PCR relied on a mix of 60 forward primers for TCR Vbeta segments and 13 reverse primers for TCR Jbeta segments. TCRdb stores this immuneACCESS table with in-frame sequences only. Part of the clones is absent; in the studies checked, under half of the shortfall reflects unresolved V genes, and no reason is known for the rest. The sample profile shows approximately 130,000 clones; about 75% of them were found once. Of the sample, about 2.7% is held by the ten largest clones. Source material: PBMCs. The receptors derive from a woman aged 40 to 50 in good health and CMV-seropositive.

This clone has just one count. CDR3 sequence reads: CASSQGPYRGDEKLFF. CDR3 DNA: TGCGCCAGCAGCCAGGGGCCGTACAGGGGGGATGAAAAACTGTTTTTT. This chain uses TRBV4-1 with TRBJ1-4; TRBD1 agrees at 8 bases. CDR1 is MGHRA and CDR2 is YSYEKL in the germline V gene. V gave up 3 bases and J gave up 6 bases; unmatched junction bases: 9. CDR3 size: 16 residues.

The gene calls are TRBV14 and TRBJ2-1; 9 bases agree with TRBD2. V was pared by 6 bases and J by 7 bases, with 4 bases of the junction left unmatched. The germline V gene has CDR1 SGHDN and CDR2 FVKESK. The CDR3 has 13 amino acids. The CDR3: CASSSGGRNEQFF. Written as DNA, the CDR3 is TGTGCCAGCAGTAGCGGGGGTCGAAATGAGCAGTTCTTC.

V and J are TRBV9 and TRBJ1-5; the match to TRBD1 covers 11 bases. Germline V gene sequence: CDR1 SGDLS, CDR2 YYNGEE. V gave up 4 bases and J gave up 7 bases; unmatched junction bases: 7. CDR3 length equals 15 residues. The CDR3 DNA is TGTGCCAGCAGCCCGGGACAGGGGGGTGTGCAGCCCCAGCATTTT. This gives the protein CASSPGQGGVQPQHF.

The chain recombines TRBV7-2 with TRBJ2-5; possibly TRBD1 for D (5 bases). The V end was cut by 4 bases, the J end by 4 bases, with 10 bases between. This CDR3 has 13 residues. Germline lookup yields CDR1 SGHTA and CDR2 FQGNSA. The CDR3: CASSSGSSETQYF. Written as DNA, the CDR3 is TGTGCCAGCAGCTCAGGGTCCTCAGAGACCCAGTACTTC.

The chain combines TRBV2 with TRBJ1-2; 9 positions match TRBD1. The CDR3 is 13 residues long. In germline, CDR1 is SNHLY, CDR2 FYNNEI. Germline trimming cut 6 bases from V and 3 bases from J; bases unmatched to any gene: 2. CDR3 sequence (DNA): TGTGCCAGCAGGGGGACAGGGCACTATGGCTACACCTTC. This encodes CASRGTGHYGYTF.

J is TRBJ2-2 and V is TRBV27; D possibly corresponds to TRBD1 (6 bases). Between the trimmed V and J ends, which lost 2 bases and 3 bases, there was a span of 13 bases. This CDR3 is 16 amino acids long. The germline gives CDR1 MNHEY, CDR2 SMNVEV (reference sequence). CDR3 loop: CASSLGAGGHTGELFF. The CDR3 bases are TGTGCCAGCAGTTTAGGGGCTGGGGGCCACACCGGGGAGCTGTTTTTT.

The genes are TRBV6-1 and TRBJ1-2; TRBD1 is a possible D gene (5 bases). V lost 5 bases to trimming and J lost 10 bases, with 17 bases between them. The CDR3 is 13 residues long. Per germline, CDR1 MNHNS and CDR2 SASEGT. In nucleotides, the CDR3 is TGTGCCAGCAGTACCCCGGGACGGGAGCTCTACACCTTC. This codes for CASSTPGRELYTF.

The gene calls are TRBV12-5 and TRBJ1-1; no definite D call. The CDR3 contains 17 residues. The V and J ends lost 0 bases and 0 bases respectively, with 14 bases between them. Germline V gene data show CDR1 as LGHNT and CDR2 as FRNRAP. The CDR3 sequence: CASGLVLAALLNTEAFF. CDR3 DNA: TGTGCTAGTGGTTTGGTCTTAGCCGCCCTCTTGAACACTGAAGCTTTCTTT.

The chain recombines TRBV28 with TRBJ1-1; 8 nucleotides align to TRBD1. The CDR3 has 15 residues. Trimming at V came to 3 bases and at J to 3 bases, leaving 6 bases not matched to a gene. Germline values: CDR1 MDHEN, CDR2 SYDVKM. CDR3 in DNA: TGTGCCAGCAGTTTGGCAGGGGGCAGGTACACTGAAGCTTTCTTT. Its protein is CASSLAGGRYTEAFF.

This clone was counted between two and nine times. The J gene is TRBJ2-7, the V gene TRBV7-2; 8 nucleotides match TRBD1. This CDR3 is 14 amino acids long. Germline-derived CDR1 and CDR2 are SGHTA and FQGNSA. Germline trimming cut 5 bases from V and 3 bases from J; bases unmatched to any gene: 6. The chain's CDR3 is CASSGRTGSYEQYF. Written as DNA, the CDR3 is TGTGCCAGCAGCGGACGGACAGGGAGCTACGAGCAGTACTTC.

The chain has TRBV27 and TRBJ2-7; D remains unclear. CDR1 is MNHEY, CDR2 SMNVEV, per germline (reference sequence). The CDR3 contains 12 residues. Trimming took off 2 bases at V and 7 bases at J, with 9 bases between the two ends. In nucleotides, the CDR3 is TGTGCCAGCAGTTTACCAAGCTATGAGCAGTACTTC. This translates into CASSLPSYEQYF.

The V call is TRBV6-5, the J call TRBJ2-7; 7 bases match TRBD2. V shed 2 bases, J shed 1 base, and the junction held 5 bases outside the gene matches. The CDR3 loop spans 15 amino acids. Germline V lookup: CDR1 MNHEY, CDR2 SVGAGI. CDR3 sequence: CASSYTGGISYEQYF. The CDR3 DNA is TGTGCCAGCAGTTACACGGGAGGAATTTCCTACGAGCAGTACTTC.

In DNA form, the CDR3 reads TGTGCCAGTAGTAGACTAGCGGGGGAGCAGTTCTTC. This sequence encodes CASSRLAGEQFF. V is TRBV19 and J is TRBJ2-1, with TRBD2 matching 11 bases. This CDR3 comprises 12 residues. CDR1 and CDR2 (germline): LNHDA, SQIVND (reference sequence). V gave up 4 bases and J gave up 10 bases; unmatched junction bases: 0.

V usage is TRBV5-5 and J usage is TRBJ1-1; no reliable D call. CDR1 and CDR2 (germline): SGHKS, YYEKEE (reference sequence). The CDR3 is made up of 15 amino acids. Trimming removed 1 base from V and 1 base from J, with 11 bases in between. CDR3: CASSLYQVANTEAFF. The CDR3 region has the DNA TGTGCCAGCAGCTTGTACCAGGTGGCGAACACTGAAGCTTTCTTT.

The rearrangement uses TRBV4-2 and TRBJ2-1, with TRBD2 identical over 10 bases. Per germline, CDR1 LGHNA and CDR2 YNFKEQ. The junction had 9 bases not matched to a gene; V was cut back by 4 bases and J by 6 bases. CDR3 size: 16 residues. CDR3 residues: CASSRAVLAGTNEQFF. The CDR3 nucleotides read TGTGCCAGCAGCCGGGCTGTACTAGCGGGGACCAATGAGCAGTTCTTC.

This clone was picked up one time. The CDR3 DNA sequence: TGTGCCAGCAGAGGGACTAGCGGGGGTAACGGGGAGCTGTTTTTT. This sequence encodes CASRGTSGGNGELFF. The chain employs TRBV6-6 and TRBJ2-2; TRBD2 agrees at 14 bases. Per germline, CDR1 MNHNY and CDR2 SVGAGI (reference sequence). Losses at the gene ends were 6 bases for V and 7 bases for J; bases not matched to a gene: 4. The CDR3 contains 15 residues.

The chain links TRBV29-1 to TRBJ2-1, with 10 bases fitting TRBD1. The germline V gene has CDR1 SQVTM and CDR2 ANQGSEA. The CDR3 is 13 amino acids. V shed 7 bases and J 12 bases; nucleotides not matched to a gene: 12. The CDR3 is CSASGHRDRGQFF. The DNA for the CDR3 is TGCAGCGCCTCGGGACACCGGGACAGGGGGCAGTTCTTC.

The V call is TRBV5-5, the J call TRBJ1-1, with 12 bases aligning to TRBD1. This CDR3 comprises 17 residues. Per germline, CDR1 SGHKS and CDR2 YYEKEE (reference sequence). V shed 3 bases, J shed 10 bases, and the junction held 16 bases outside the gene matches. This CDR3 reads CASSSGDRGRGEAVAFF. The CDR3 nucleotides read TGTGCCAGCAGCTCCGGGGACAGGGGGCGAGGCGAGGCTGTAGCTTTCTTT.

The CDR3 DNA is TGTGCCAGCAGTTCAGGGGGGATTAAGACCCAGTACTTC. Protein sequence: CASSSGGIKTQYF. V is TRBV28 and J is TRBJ2-5, with D possibly being TRBD1 (7 bases). Germline V gene sequence: CDR1 MDHEN, CDR2 SYDVKM. The CDR3 runs 13 residues. V was cut by 4 bases and J by 6 bases, with 12 bases left in between.

The chain uses TRBV6-4 and TRBJ2-2; possible D gene TRBD1, 6 bases. V lost 3 bases, J lost 6 bases, and 11 bases lay in between. This CDR3 has 14 residues. Per germline, CDR1 MRHNA and CDR2 SNTAGT. Here the CDR3 reads CASSEQGLAGELFF. CDR3 nucleotide sequence: TGTGCCAGCAGTGAACAGGGATTGGCCGGGGAGCTGTTTTTT.

The chain combines TRBV7-3 with TRBJ2-5; D is unresolved. Germline-derived CDR1 and CDR2 are SGHTA and FQGTGA. The CDR3 totals 13 residues. V shed 5 bases and J shed 0 bases, with 7 bases lying between them. CDR3 sequence (DNA): TGTGCCAGCAGCCGCGGTGACCAAGAGACCCAGTACTTC. It yields the protein CASSRGDQETQYF.